Below, one T cell receptor beta chain is given with its context. This sample was taken from a study of blood T cell repertoires in COVID-19. Study summary: Sites in the United States, Italy and Spain provided acute and convalescent COVID-19 samples. T cells, B-cell-depleted T cells, or PBMCs provided the cDNA or gDNA that served as material.

In terms of age and location, participants ranged from roughly 18 to 95 years and lived in about 25 US areas. Up to 2 weeks before entering the study, exposed participants had met a COVID-19 case. The protocol was immunoSEQ multiplex PCR, while the TCRdb copy is restricted to in-frame clones and leaves out a portion. The sample includes about 250,000 clones, around 83% of them seen just once. The germline gives CDR1 MDHEN, CDR2 SYDVKM. Trimming left V 6 bases short and J 4 bases short, with 6 bases between. The CDR3 loop spans 12 amino acids. V is TRBV28 and J is TRBJ1-4; D is unresolved. Sequencing was performed on PBMCs or T cells enriched from blood (not recorded which). The sequence came from a woman aged 45-59 years who had been exposed to COVID-19. The CDR3 DNA reads as TGTGCCAGCAGCGACATTAATGAAAAACTGTTTTTT. Protein product: CASSDINEKLFF. The whole variable domain, filled in from reference TRBV28 and TRBJ1-4, reads DVKVTQSSRYLVKRTGEKVFLECVQDMDHENMFWYRQDPGLGLRLIYFSYDVKMKEKGDIPEGYSVSREKKERFSLILESASTNQTSMYLCASSDINEKLFFGSGTQLSVL.